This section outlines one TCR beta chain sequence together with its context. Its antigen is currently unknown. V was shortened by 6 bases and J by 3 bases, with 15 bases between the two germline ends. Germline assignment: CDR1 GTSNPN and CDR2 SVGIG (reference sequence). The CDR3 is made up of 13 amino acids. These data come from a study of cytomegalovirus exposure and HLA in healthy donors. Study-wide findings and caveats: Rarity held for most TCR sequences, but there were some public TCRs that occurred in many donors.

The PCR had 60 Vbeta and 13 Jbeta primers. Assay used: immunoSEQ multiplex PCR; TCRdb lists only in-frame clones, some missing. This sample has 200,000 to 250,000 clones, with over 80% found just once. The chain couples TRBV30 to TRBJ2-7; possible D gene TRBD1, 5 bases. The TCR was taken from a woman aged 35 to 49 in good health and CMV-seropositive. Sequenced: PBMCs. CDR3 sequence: CACKTGRFYEQYF. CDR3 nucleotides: TGTGCCTGCAAAACAGGTAGATTCTACGAGCAGTACTTC.